This TCR beta chain comes out of a study of T cell clonality in common variable immunodeficiency. Notes on the study in general: TCRbeta clonality was increased in CVID versus healthy controls. T cell subpopulation sequencing would be needed to explain CVID clonality. Shared TCRbeta clones were fewer between CVID subjects than controls.

The germline CDR1 and CDR2 sequences are SGHTA and FQGNSA. V gave up 4 bases and J gave up 1 base, with 11 bases separating them. This CDR3 spans 15 amino acids. This clone was found many times. Its antigen remains unknown. The read falls 3 residues short of the CDR3 end, and the missing part is taken from the germline J gene. Equal genomic DNA amounts from CVID and control samples were sequenced. Method: immunoSEQ multiplex PCR; TCRdb's copy keeps in-frame clones and lacks some. The sample contains some 43,000 clones, none of them singletons. The receptor was isolated from a person between 18 and 75 years old in good health. The chain is built from TRBV7-2 and TRBJ1-5, with D tentatively TRBD1 (6 bases). Input material: peripheral blood mononuclear cells. The sequenced CDR3 bases are TGTGCCAGCAGCTCACAACAGGGAAGCAATCAGCCC. It translates to CASSSQQGSNQP. The complete CDR3 reads CASSSQQGSNQPQHF.